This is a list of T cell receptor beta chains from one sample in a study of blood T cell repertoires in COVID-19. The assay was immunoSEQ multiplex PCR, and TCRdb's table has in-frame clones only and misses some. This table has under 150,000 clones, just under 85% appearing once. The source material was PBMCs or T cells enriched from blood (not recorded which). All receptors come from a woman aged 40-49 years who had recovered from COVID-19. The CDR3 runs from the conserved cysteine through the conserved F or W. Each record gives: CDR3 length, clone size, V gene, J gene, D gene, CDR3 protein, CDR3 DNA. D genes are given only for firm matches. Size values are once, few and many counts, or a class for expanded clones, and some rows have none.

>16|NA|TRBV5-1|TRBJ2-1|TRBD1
CASSQIPGQGYNEQFF
TGCGCCAGCAGCCAGATACCGGGACAGGGGTACAATGAGCAGTTCTTC
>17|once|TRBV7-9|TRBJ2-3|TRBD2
CASSLLVAGGLADTQYF
TGTGCCAGCAGCCTCCTAGTAGCGGGGGGGCTCGCAGATACGCAGTATTTT
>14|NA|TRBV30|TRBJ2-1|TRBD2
CACLFSGGGDEQFF
TGTGCCTGTTTGTTTAGCGGGGGTGGAGATGAGCAGTTCTTC
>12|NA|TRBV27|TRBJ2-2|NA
CASSGNTGELFF
TGTGCCAGCAGCGGGAACACCGGGGAGCTGTTTTTT
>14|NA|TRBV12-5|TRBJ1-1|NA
CASGLSGGRTEAFF
TGTGCTAGTGGTTTGTCCGGTGGTAGAACTGAAGCTTTCTTT
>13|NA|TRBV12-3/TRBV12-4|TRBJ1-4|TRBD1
CASSPTGLGKLFF
TGTGCCAGCAGTCCGACAGGGTTGGGAAAACTGTTTTTT
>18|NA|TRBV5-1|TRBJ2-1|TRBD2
CASSLASGGPSSYNEQFF
TGCGCCAGCAGCTTGGCTAGCGGGGGCCCGAGCTCCTACAATGAGCAGTTCTTC
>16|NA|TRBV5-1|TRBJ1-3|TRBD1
CASREQGESSGNTIYF
TGCGCCAGCAGAGAGCAGGGGGAGAGCTCTGGAAACACCATATATTTT
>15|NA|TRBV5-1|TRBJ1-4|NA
CASSLAVGENEKLFF
TGCGCCAGCAGCTTGGCCGTCGGGGAAAATGAAAAACTGTTTTTT
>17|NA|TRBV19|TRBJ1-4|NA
CASSTDSFFATNEKLFF
TGTGCCAGTAGTACCGACAGTTTTTTCGCAACTAATGAAAAACTGTTTTTT
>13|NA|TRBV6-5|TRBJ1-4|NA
CASSRARNEKLFF
TGTGCCAGCAGTCGAGCGCGGAATGAAAAACTGTTTTTT
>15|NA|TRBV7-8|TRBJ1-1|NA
CASSLKDRGQGEAFF
TGTGCCAGCAGCCTCAAAGATCGGGGTCAAGGTGAAGCTTTCTTT
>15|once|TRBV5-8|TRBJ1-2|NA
CASSSRQAQGYGYTF
TGTGCCAGCAGCTCCCGACAGGCCCAGGGCTATGGCTACACCTTC
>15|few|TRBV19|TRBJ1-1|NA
CASSPRVDLNTEAFF
TGTGCCAGTAGCCCACGGGTGGACTTAAACACTGAAGCTTTCTTT
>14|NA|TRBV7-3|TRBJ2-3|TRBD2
CASSPGLATDTQYF
TGTGCCAGCAGCCCAGGACTAGCGACGGATACGCAGTATTTT